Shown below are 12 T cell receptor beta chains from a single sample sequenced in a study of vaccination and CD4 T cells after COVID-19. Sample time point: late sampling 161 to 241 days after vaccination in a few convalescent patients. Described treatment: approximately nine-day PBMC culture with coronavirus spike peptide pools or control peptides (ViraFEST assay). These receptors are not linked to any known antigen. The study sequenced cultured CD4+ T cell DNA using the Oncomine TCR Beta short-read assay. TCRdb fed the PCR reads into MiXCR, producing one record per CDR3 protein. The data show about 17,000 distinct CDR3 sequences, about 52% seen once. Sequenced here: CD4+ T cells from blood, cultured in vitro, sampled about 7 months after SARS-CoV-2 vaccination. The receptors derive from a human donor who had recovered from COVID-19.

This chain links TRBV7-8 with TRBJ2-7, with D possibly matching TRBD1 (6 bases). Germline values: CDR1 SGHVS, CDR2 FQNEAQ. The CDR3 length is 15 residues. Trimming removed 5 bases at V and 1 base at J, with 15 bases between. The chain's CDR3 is CASSLGGVGSYEQYF. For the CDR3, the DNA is TGTGCCAGCAGCCTTGGGGGCGTCGGGTCCTACGAGCAGTACTTC.

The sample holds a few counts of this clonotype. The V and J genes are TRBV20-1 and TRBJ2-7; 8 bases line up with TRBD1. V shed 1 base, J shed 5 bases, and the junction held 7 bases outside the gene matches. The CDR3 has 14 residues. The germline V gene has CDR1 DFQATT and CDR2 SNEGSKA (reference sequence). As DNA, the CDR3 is TGCAGTGCTAGAGTCGCCAGGGGGCTCGACGAGCAGTACTTC. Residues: CSARVARGLDEQYF.

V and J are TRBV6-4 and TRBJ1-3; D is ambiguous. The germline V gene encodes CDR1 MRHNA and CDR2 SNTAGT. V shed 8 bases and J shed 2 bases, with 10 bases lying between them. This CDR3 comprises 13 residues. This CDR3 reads CASAAEPGNTIYF. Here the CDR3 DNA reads TGTGCCAGCGCCGCTGAGCCTGGAAACACCATATATTTT.

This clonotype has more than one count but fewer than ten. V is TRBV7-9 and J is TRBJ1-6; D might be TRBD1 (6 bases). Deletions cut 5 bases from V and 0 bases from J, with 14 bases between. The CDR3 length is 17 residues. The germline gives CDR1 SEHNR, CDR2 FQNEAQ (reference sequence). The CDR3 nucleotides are TGTGCCAGCAGCGATACAGGGCCGAGCTCCTATAATTCACCCCTCCACTTT. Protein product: CASSDTGPSSYNSPLHF. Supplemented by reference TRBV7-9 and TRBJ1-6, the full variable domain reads DTGVSQNPRHKITKRGQNVTFRCDPISEHNRLYWYRQTLGQGPEFLTYFQNEAQLEKSRLLSDRFSAERPKGSFSTLEIQRTEQGDSAMYLCASSDTGPSSYNSPLHFGNGTRLTVT.

CDR3 nucleotide sequence: TGTGCCTTCTCGAGCTACGGGGACAGCTCTCCCTACGAGCAGTACTTC. It is translated as CAFSSYGDSSPYEQYF. The J gene is TRBJ2-7, the V gene TRBV30; TRBD1 matches 7 bases. This CDR3 region has 16 residues. CDR1 and CDR2 from the germline V gene are GTSNPN and SVGIG (reference sequence). V was clipped by 7 bases and J by 2 bases; unmatched bases: 17.

This CDR3 reads CSASGGGVQPQHF. As DNA, the CDR3 is TGCAGTGCTAGTGGAGGGGGGGTACAGCCCCAGCATTTT. The chain uses TRBV20-1 and TRBJ1-5; a weak D match, TRBD1 (6 bases). This CDR3 is built from 13 residues. Germline-derived CDR1 and CDR2 are DFQATT and SNEGSKA (reference sequence). V lost 3 bases and J 7 bases, leaving 13 bases between the germline ends.

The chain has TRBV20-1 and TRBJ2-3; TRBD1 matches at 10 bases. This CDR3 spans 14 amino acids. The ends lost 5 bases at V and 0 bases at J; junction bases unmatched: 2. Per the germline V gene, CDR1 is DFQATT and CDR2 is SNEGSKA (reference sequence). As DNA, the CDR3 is TGCAGTGCTCGACAGGGGGCAAGCACAGATACGCAGTATTTT. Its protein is CSARQGASTDTQYF.

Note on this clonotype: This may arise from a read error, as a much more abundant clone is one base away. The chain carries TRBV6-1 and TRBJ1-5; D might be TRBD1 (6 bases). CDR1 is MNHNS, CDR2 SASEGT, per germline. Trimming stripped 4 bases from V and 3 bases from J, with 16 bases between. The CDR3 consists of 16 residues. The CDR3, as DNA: TGTGCCAGCAGTGCCGGGGACATCGGATTCAATCAGCCCCAGCATTTT. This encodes CASSAGDIGFNQPQHF.

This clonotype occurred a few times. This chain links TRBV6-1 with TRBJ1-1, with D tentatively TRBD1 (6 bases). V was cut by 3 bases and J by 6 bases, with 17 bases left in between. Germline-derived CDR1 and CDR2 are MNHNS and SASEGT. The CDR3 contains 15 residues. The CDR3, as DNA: TGTGCCAGCAGTGACCCCCTGCAGGGGAGGCCTGAAGCTTTCTTT. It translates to CASSDPLQGRPEAFF.

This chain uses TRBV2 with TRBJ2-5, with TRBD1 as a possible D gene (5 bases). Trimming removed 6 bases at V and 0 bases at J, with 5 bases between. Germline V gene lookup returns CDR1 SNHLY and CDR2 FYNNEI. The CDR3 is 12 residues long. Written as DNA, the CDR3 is TGTGCCAGCAGGGACAACCAAGAGACCCAGTACTTC. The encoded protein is CASRDNQETQYF. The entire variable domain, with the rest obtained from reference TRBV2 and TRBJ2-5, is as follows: EPEVTQTPSHQVTQMGQEVILRCVPISNHLYFYWYRQILGQKVEFLVSFYNNEISEKSEIFDDQFSVERPDGSNFTLKIRSTKLEDSAMYFCASRDNQETQYFGPGTRLLVL.

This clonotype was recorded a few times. This chain's CDR3 is CSATRQGTFISNQPQHF. CDR3 in DNA: TGCAGTGCTACCAGACAGGGGACTTTTATTAGCAATCAGCCCCAGCATTTT. The rearrangement joins TRBV20-1 to TRBJ1-5; 8 bases agree with TRBD1. V was clipped by 4 bases and J by 0 bases; unmatched bases: 11. This CDR3 has 17 amino acids. CDR1 DFQATT and CDR2 SNEGSKA come from the germline V gene (reference sequence).

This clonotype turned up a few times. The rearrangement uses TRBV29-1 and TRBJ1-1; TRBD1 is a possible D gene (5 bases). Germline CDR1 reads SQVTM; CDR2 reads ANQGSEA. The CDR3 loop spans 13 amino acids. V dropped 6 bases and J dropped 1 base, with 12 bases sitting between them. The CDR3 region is CSVLGVENTEAFF. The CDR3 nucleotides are TGCAGCGTCCTGGGGGTGGAGAACACTGAAGCTTTCTTT.